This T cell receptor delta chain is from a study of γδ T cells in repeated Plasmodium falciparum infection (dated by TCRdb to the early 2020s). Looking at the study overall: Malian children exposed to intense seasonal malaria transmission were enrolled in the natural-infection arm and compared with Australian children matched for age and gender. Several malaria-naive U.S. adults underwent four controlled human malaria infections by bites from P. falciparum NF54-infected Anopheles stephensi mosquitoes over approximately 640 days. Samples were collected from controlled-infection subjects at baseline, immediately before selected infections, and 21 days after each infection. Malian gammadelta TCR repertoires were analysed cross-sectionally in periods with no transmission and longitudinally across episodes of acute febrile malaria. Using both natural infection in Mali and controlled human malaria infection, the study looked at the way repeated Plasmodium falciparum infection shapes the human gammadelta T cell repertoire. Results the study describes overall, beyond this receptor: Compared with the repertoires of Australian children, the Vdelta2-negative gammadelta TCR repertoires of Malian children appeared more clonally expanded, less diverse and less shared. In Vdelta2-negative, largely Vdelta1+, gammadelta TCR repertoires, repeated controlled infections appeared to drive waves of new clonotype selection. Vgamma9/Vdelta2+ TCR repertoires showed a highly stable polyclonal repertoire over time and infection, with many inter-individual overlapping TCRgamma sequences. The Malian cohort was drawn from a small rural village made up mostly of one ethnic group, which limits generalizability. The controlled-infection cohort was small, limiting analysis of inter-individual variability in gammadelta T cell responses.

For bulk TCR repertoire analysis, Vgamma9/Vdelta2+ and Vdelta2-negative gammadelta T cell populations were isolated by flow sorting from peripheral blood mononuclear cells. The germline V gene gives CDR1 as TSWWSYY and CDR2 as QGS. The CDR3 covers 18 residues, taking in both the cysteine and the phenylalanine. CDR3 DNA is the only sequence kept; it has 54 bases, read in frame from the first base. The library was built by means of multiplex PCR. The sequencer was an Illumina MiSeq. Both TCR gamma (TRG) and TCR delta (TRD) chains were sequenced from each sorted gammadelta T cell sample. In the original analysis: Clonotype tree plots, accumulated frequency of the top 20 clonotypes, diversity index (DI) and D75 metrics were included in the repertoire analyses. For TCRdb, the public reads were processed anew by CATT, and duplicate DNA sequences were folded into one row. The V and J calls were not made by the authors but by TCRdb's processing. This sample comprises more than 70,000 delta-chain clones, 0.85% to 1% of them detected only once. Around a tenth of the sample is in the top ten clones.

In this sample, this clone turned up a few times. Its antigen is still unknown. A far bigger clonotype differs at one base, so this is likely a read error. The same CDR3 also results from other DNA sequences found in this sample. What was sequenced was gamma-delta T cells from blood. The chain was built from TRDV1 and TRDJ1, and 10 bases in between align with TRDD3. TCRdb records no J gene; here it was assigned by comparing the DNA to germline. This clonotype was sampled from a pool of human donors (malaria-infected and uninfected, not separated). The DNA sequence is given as TGTGCTCTCCTACCGTCCTACGGGGGATACGGGTACACCGACAAACTCATCTTT. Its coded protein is CALLPSYGGYGYTDKLIF.